One sample yielded the 9 T cell receptor beta chains listed below, sequenced in a study of blood T cell repertoires in COVID-19. Repertoires were generated with immunoSEQ multiplex PCR, while TCRdb's copy carries only in-frame clones and drops some. The sample consists of approximately 230,000 clones, around 87% of them appearing once. Sequencing used PBMCs or T cells enriched from blood (not recorded which). All receptors come from a woman aged 25 to 45 with acute COVID-19.

J is TRBJ2-5 and V is TRBV5-1; tentatively, D is TRBD2 (7 bases). Germline V gene lookup returns CDR1 SGHRS and CDR2 YFSETQ. The V end lost 3 bases, the J end lost 5 bases, and 11 bases lay between the germline ends. The CDR3 covers 13 residues. This chain's CDR3 is CASSYREGETQYF. CDR3 coding DNA: TGCGCCAGCAGCTACAGGGAGGGGGAGACCCAGTACTTC.

This chain joins TRBV7-2 and TRBJ2-6; possibly TRBD2 for D (6 bases). The length of the CDR3 is 17 residues. Trimming removed 0 bases at V and 0 bases at J, with 9 bases between. CDR1 is SGHTA and CDR2 is FQGNSA in the germline V gene. This CDR3 reads CASSLAGGVSGANVLTF. For the CDR3, the DNA is TGTGCCAGCAGCTTAGCGGGAGGCGTCTCTGGGGCCAACGTCCTGACTTTC.

The table lists this clone with a count of one. V gene TRBV27 combines with J gene TRBJ2-2; D remains ambiguous. Trimming shortened V by 2 bases and J by 0 bases, and 4 bases separated the two germline ends. This CDR3 is 14 amino acids long. CDR1 is MNHEY and CDR2 is SMNVEV in the germline V gene (reference sequence). The CDR3 region has the DNA TGTGCCAGCAGTTTACTCGCGAACACCGGGGAGCTGTTTTTT. Amino acid sequence: CASSLLANTGELFF.

The CDR3 here is CASSLRVDEQFF. The CDR3 coding sequence is TGTGCCAGCAGTCTCAGGGTTGATGAGCAGTTCTTC. The chain joins TRBV28 to TRBJ2-1; tentatively, D is TRBD1 (5 bases). The CDR3 sequence is 12 residues long. Deletions cut 5 bases from V and 8 bases from J, with 10 bases between. Germline CDR1 reads MDHEN; CDR2 reads SYDVKM.

The V gene is TRBV27, the J gene TRBJ1-2; D remains ambiguous. Looked up from germline, CDR1 is MNHEY and CDR2 is SMNVEV (reference sequence). The CDR3 is 11 residues long. CDR3 region: CASGAGGGYTF. The CDR3 DNA reads as TGTGCGAGCGGTGCAGGCGGGGGCTACACCTTC.

Only one count was recorded for this clone. The gene calls are TRBV3-1 (or the pseudogene TRBV3-2) and TRBJ2-1; TRBD2 aligns across 9 bases. Germline trimming cut 3 bases from V and 5 bases from J; bases unmatched to any gene: 8. Germline values: CDR1 LGHDT, CDR2 YNNKEL (reference sequence). The CDR3 has 16 residues. The CDR3 DNA reads as TGTGCCAGCAGCCAGTCCAGCGGGAGGTACAACAATGAGCAGTTCTTC. Residues: CASSQSSGRYNNEQFF.

This clone has more than one count but fewer than ten. This chain connects TRBV9 to TRBJ1-3; D not resolved. With 0 bases removed from V and 11 bases from J, the gap between germline ends came to 12 bases. The CDR3 spans 13 residues. Per germline, CDR1 SGDLS and CDR2 YYNGEE. The CDR3 sequence: CASSVVFHSPIYF. The CDR3 DNA sequence: TGTGCCAGCAGCGTAGTTTTCCATTCCCCCATATATTTT.

This clone was seen a few times. The J gene is TRBJ2-5, the V gene TRBV4-1; 8 bases fit TRBD2. Germline assignment: CDR1 MGHRA and CDR2 YSYEKL. With 4 bases clipped from V and 2 bases from J, the junction kept 3 bases outside the gene matches. The CDR3 has 14 amino acids. The CDR3 nucleotides read TGCGCCAGCAGCCCGGGACTAGAGCAAGAGACCCAGTACTTC. Its translation: CASSPGLEQETQYF.

This chain connects TRBV19 to TRBJ2-2, with D hard to call. Germline assignment: CDR1 LNHDA and CDR2 SQIVND (reference sequence). V was pared by 4 bases and J by 6 bases, with 12 bases between. This CDR3 is 14 amino acids long. Here the CDR3 DNA reads TGTGCCAGTAGTACCTTCGGAGACCCCGGGGAGCTGTTTTTT. Its protein product is CASSTFGDPGELFF.